This T cell receptor (beta chain) was documented in a study of blood T cell repertoires in COVID-19. Germline values: CDR1 MNHEY, CDR2 SVGAGI. V was pared by 5 bases and J by 0 bases, with 7 bases between. The CDR3 has 13 amino acids. Profiling relied on immunoSEQ multiplex PCR, and the TCRdb table lists in-frame clones only, not all of them. The sample includes 340,000 or so clones, approximately 86% seen only once; the top ten take roughly 4.2%. On this clone itself: Other DNA sequences in the same sample also yield this CDR3.

The clonotype originates from a middle-aged woman with acute COVID-19. The J gene is TRBJ1-1, the V gene TRBV6-5; D remains ambiguous. The source material was PBMCs or T cells enriched from blood (not recorded which). The CDR3 loop reads CASSRTLNTEAFF. In nucleotides, the CDR3 is TGTGCCAGCAGTAGAACATTGAACACTGAAGCTTTCTTT.